These 3 T cell receptor beta chains came from one sample sequenced in a study of shared clonotypes between healthy human individuals. Profiling relied on immunoSEQ multiplex PCR, and the TCRdb table lists in-frame clones only, not all of them. The repertoire holds approximately 500,000 clones, with 90% to 96% as singletons. The sample comprised naive CD4+ T cells sorted from blood. The sample's subset: CD45RA+ positively selected. The receptors here all came from a woman aged 25-40 years in good health.

J is TRBJ1-4 and V is TRBV5-5, with TRBD1 identical over 8 bases. The CDR3 extends over 15 amino acids. The V and J ends lost 4 bases and 8 bases, in that order; junction bases with no gene match: 10. Per germline, CDR1 SGHKS and CDR2 YYEKEE (reference sequence). The CDR3 region is CASSGTDRGWEKLFF. CDR3 sequence (DNA): TGTGCCAGCAGCGGAACCGACAGGGGTTGGGAAAAACTGTTTTTT.

J is TRBJ1-1 and V is TRBV6-5; D is unclear. Germline-derived CDR1 and CDR2 are MNHEY and SVGAGI. Trimming stripped 7 bases from V and 0 bases from J, with 12 bases between. The CDR3 sequence is 14 residues long. CDR3 amino acids: CASTAHYMNTEAFF. CDR3 nucleotide sequence: TGTGCCAGCACCGCACATTACATGAACACTGAAGCTTTCTTT.

V usage is TRBV29-1 and J usage is TRBJ2-5; 7 positions match TRBD1. The J call may be incorrect, as the DNA end agrees better with TRBJ2-7. This CDR3 contains 13 residues. Germline V gene sequence: CDR1 SQVTM, CDR2 ANQGSEA. The CDR3 sequence: CSANSDRSYEQYF. The CDR3 nucleotides are TGCAGCGCTAACTCGGACAGGTCCTACGAGCAGTACTTC.